These T cell receptor beta chains were read from a single sample in a study of graft-versus-host responses after intestinal transplantation. The antigens these receptors bind are not known. Data came from immunoSEQ multiplex PCR; TCRdb stores just in-frame clones and leaves some out. The data hold about 88,000 clones, with just under 95% observed a single time. The material sequenced was unstimulated CD4+ T cells sorted from spleen or lymph node cells, taken before intestinal transplant. Receptors originate from a human donor who received an intestinal transplant. Both conserved end residues are part of each CDR3. A D gene is named only where the DNA matches it firmly. Size is stated for part of the rows, as once, few or many counts, or as a class when the clone is expanded.

J gene | V gene | clone size | D gene | CDR3 protein | CDR3 DNA
TRBJ1-2 | TRBV9 | - | TRBD1 | CASSPRQGNYGYTF | TGTGCCAGCAGCCCCCGACAGGGGAACTATGGCTACACCTTC
TRBJ2-2 | TRBV18 | few | - | CASSPGGTTGELFF | TGTGCCAGCTCACCAGGAGGGACCACCGGGGAGCTGTTTTTT
TRBJ2-2 | TRBV5-1 | - | TRBD1 | CASSVDRGNTGELFF | TGCGCCAGCAGCGTGGACAGGGGCAACACCGGGGAGCTGTTTTTT
TRBJ2-5 | TRBV10-2 | - | - | CASSEWRRETQYF | TGCGCCAGCAGTGAGTGGAGGCGGGAGACCCAGTACTTC
TRBJ2-2 | TRBV2 | - | - | CASRAGHLANTGELFF | TGTGCCAGCAGAGCTGGACACCTCGCGAACACCGGGGAGCTGTTTTTT
TRBJ2-7 | TRBV19 | - | TRBD2 | CASSKRLATTYEQYF | TGTGCCAGTAGTAAGAGACTAGCTACAACCTACGAGCAGTACTTC
TRBJ2-4 | TRBV19 | - | TRBD1 | CASSPWTGAKNIQYF | TGTGCCAGTAGTCCTTGGACAGGGGCCAAAAACATTCAGTACTTC
TRBJ2-1 | TRBV7-2 | - | - | CASSTPYNEQFF | TGTGCCAGCTCCACCCCCTACAATGAGCAGTTCTTC
TRBJ1-2 | TRBV10-3 | - | - | CAISEPTGQGYTF | TGTGCCATCAGTGAGCCGACCGGACAGGGCTACACCTTC
TRBJ1-2 | TRBV6-1 | - | - | CASSITRDRRPGYTF | TGTGCCAGCAGTATAACCCGGGACCGTAGGCCCGGCTACACCTTC
TRBJ2-2 | TRBV27 | - | - | CASSFRAGELFF | TGTGCCAGCAGCTTCAGGGCCGGGGAGCTGTTTTTT
TRBJ2-1 | TRBV11-2 | - | TRBD2 | CASSSLAGAFNEQFF | TGTGCCAGCAGCTCCCTAGCGGGAGCCTTCAATGAGCAGTTCTTC
TRBJ2-7 | TRBV10-3 | once | TRBD2 | CAISAPPGGEQYF | TGTGCCATCAGTGCCCCCCCGGGGGGCGAGCAGTACTTC
TRBJ2-7 | TRBV11-2 | - | TRBD2 | CASSWSSGRSTYEQYF | TGTGCCAGCAGCTGGTCTAGCGGGAGGTCCACCTACGAGCAGTACTTC
TRBJ1-1 | TRBV29-1 | - | - | CSVAAGGRNTEAFF | TGCAGCGTGGCCGCTGGGGGCAGGAACACTGAAGCTTTCTTT
TRBJ2-7 | TRBV2 | - | TRBD2 | CASKMGLADNYEQYF | TGTGCCAGCAAAATGGGACTAGCGGATAACTACGAGCAGTACTTC
TRBJ1-5 | TRBV12-5 | - | TRBD1 | CASGLAPSKTGGSNQPQHF | TGTGCTAGTGGTTTGGCTCCAAGTAAGACAGGGGGGAGCAATCAGCCCCAGCATTTT
TRBJ1-2 | TRBV27 | - | TRBD1 | CASSTTGGTVYGYTF | TGTGCCAGCAGTACGACAGGGGGCACGGTCTATGGCTACACCTTC
TRBJ1-4 | TRBV5-5 | once | - | CASGAGVVVRGEKLFF | TGTGCCAGCGGGGCAGGGGTCGTGGTCCGAGGTGAAAAACTGTTTTTT
TRBJ2-5 | TRBV5-1 | - | - | CASNPGTLFMTQYF | TGCGCCAGCAACCCCGGGACTCTCTTTATGACCCAGTACTTC
TRBJ2-1 | TRBV7-3 | - | TRBD1 | CASSLRDREINEQFF | TGTGCCAGCAGCTTAAGAGACAGGGAAATAAATGAGCAGTTCTTC
TRBJ2-3 | TRBV5-6 | - | - | CASSLGLSTDTQYF | TGTGCCAGCAGCTTGGGGTTAAGCACAGATACGCAGTATTTT
TRBJ1-5 | TRBV28 | - | - | CASGGWGNQPQHF | TGTGCCAGCGGGGGCTGGGGCAATCAGCCCCAGCATTTT
TRBJ2-1 | TRBV9 | - | - | CASSVGDGYEQFF | TGTGCCAGCAGCGTAGGAGATGGATATGAGCAGTTCTTC